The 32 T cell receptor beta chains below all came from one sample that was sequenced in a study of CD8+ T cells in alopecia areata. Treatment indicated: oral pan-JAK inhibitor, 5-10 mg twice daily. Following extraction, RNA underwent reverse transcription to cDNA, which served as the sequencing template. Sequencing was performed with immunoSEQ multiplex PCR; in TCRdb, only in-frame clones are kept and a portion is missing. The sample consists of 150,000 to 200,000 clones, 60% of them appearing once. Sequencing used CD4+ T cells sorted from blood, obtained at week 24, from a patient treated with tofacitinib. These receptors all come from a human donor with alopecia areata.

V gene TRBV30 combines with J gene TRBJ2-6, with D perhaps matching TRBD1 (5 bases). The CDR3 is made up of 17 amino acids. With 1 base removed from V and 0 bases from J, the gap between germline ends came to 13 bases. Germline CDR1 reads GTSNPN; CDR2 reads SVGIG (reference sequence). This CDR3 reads CAWSAARVRSGANVLTF. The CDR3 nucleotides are TGTGCCTGGAGTGCGGCCAGGGTCCGCTCTGGGGCCAACGTCCTGACTTTC.

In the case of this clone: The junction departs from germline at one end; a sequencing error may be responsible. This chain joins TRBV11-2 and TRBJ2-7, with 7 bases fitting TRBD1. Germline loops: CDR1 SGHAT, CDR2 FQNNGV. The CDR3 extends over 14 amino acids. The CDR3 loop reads CASSVDRALHEQYF. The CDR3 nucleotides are TGTGCCAGCAGCGTAGACAGGGCACTCCACGAGCAGTACTTC.

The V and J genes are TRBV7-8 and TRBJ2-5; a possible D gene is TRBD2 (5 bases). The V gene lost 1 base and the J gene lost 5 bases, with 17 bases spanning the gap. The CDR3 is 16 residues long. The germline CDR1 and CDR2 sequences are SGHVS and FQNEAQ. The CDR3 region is CASSLESGLRGETQYF. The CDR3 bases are TGTGCCAGCAGCTTAGAATCCGGTCTAAGAGGGGAGACCCAGTACTTC.

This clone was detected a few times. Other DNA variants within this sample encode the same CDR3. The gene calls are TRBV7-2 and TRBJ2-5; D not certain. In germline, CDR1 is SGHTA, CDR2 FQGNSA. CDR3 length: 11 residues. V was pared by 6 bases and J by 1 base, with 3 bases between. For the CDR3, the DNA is TGTGCCAGCAGTCCCCAAGAGACCCAGTACTTC. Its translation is CASSPQETQYF.

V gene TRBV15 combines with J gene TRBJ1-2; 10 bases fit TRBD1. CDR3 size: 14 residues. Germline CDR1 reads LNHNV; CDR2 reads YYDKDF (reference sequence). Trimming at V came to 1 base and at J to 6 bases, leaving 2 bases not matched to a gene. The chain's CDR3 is CATSRVGQGNGYTF. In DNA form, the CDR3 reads TGTGCCACCAGCAGAGTGGGACAGGGGAATGGCTACACCTTC.

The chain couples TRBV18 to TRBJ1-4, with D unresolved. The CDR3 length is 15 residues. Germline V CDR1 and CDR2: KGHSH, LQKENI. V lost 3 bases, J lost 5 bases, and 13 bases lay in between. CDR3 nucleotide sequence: TGTGCCAGCTCACCTATCAGTGCCCCCAATGAAAAACTGTTTTTT. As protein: CASSPISAPNEKLFF.

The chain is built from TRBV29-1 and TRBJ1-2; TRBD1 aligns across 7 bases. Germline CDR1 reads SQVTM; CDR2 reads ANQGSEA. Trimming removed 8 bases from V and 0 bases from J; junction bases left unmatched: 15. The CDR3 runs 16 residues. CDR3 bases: TGCAGCTCCTCGACCCTACTCGGGACAGCTAACTATGGCTACACCTTC. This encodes CSSSTLLGTANYGYTF.

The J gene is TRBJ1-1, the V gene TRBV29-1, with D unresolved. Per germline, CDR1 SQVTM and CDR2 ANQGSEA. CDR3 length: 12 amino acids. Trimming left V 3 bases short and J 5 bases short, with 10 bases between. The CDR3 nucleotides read TGCAGCGTTGATCGGTTCGGGACTGAAGCTTTCTTT. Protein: CSVDRFGTEAFF.

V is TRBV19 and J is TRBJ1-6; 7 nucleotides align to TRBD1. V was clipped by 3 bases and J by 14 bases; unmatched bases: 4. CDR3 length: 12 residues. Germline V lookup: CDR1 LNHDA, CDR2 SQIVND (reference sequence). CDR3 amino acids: CASSILQGSLHF. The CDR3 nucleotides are TGTGCCAGTAGTATCCTACAGGGGTCCCTCCACTTT.

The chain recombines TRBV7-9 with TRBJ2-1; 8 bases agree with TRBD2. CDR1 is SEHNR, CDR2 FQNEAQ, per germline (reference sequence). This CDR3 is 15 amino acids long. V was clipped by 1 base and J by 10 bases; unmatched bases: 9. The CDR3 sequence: CASSLDGTRTREQFF. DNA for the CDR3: TGTGCCAGCAGCTTAGATGGGACTAGAACAAGAGAGCAGTTCTTC.

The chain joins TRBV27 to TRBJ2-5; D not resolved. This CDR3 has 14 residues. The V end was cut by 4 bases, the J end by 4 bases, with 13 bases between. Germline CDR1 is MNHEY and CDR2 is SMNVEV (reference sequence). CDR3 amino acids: CASSWRSFGETQYF. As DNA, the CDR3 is TGTGCCAGCAGTTGGAGAAGTTTTGGAGAGACCCAGTACTTC.

DNA of the CDR3: TGTGCCAGCGGGGGACAGGGGGACAATGAGCAGTTCTTC. Amino acids: CASGGQGDNEQFF. The chain links TRBV2 to TRBJ2-1; 11 nucleotides agree with TRBD1. This CDR3 is built from 13 residues. Per the germline V gene, CDR1 is SNHLY and CDR2 is FYNNEI. V lost 8 bases and J lost 5; bases outside the gene matches: 2.

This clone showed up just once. The DNA of the CDR3 is TGTGCCAGCAGCTTATCCTTGCGGTATGAAGCTTTCTTT. Translation: CASSLSLRYEAFF. V usage is TRBV11-2 and J usage is TRBJ1-1; the D is unclear. V was shortened by 2 bases and J by 7 bases, with 11 bases between the two germline ends. This CDR3 is 13 amino acids long. Per germline, CDR1 SGHAT and CDR2 FQNNGV.

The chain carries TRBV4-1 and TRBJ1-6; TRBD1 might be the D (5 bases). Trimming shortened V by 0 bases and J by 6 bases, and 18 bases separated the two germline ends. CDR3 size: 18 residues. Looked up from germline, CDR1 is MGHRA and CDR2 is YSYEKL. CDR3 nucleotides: TGCGCCAGCAGCCAAGAGAGTCCCCCAATCGGGGGTAATTCACCCCTCCACTTT. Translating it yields CASSQESPPIGGNSPLHF.

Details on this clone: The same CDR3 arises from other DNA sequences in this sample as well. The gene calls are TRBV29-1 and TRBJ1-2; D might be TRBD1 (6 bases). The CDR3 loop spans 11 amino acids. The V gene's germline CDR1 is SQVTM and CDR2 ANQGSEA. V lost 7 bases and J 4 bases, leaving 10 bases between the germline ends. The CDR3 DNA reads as TGCAGCGCCCAGGGGCCCTATGGCTACACCTTC. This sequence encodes CSAQGPYGYTF.

In nucleotides, the CDR3 is TGTGCCAGCAGCCGTTGGAACTATGGCTACACCTTC. Its protein product is CASSRWNYGYTF. The V gene is TRBV5-6, the J gene TRBJ1-2; D is ambiguous. Looked up from germline, CDR1 is SGHDT and CDR2 is YYEEEE. The CDR3 is made up of 12 amino acids. The V end was cut by 4 bases, the J end by 2 bases, with 6 bases between.

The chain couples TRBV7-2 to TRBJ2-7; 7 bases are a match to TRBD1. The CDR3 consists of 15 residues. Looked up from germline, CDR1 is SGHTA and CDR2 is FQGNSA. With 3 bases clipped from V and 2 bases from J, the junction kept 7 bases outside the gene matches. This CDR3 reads CASSLGTVLPYEQYF. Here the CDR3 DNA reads TGTGCCAGCAGCTTGGGGACAGTGCTGCCCTACGAGCAGTACTTC.

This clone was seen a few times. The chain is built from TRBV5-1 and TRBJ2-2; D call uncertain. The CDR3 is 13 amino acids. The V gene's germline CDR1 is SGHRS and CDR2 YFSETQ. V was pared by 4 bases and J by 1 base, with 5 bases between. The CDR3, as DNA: TGCGCCAGCAGCGCCCTGAACACCGGGGAGCTGTTTTTT. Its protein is CASSALNTGELFF.

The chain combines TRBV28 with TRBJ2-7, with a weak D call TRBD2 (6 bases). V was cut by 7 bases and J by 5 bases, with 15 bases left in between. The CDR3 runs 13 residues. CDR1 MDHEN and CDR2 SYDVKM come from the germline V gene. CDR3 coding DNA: TGTGCCAGCACCTCCGGGACTCGCGACGAGCAGTACTTC. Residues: CASTSGTRDEQYF.

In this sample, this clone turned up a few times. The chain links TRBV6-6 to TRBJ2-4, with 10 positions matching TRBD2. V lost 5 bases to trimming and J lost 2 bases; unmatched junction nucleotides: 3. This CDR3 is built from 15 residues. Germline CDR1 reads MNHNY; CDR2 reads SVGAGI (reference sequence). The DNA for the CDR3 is TGTGCCAGCAGTAGCGGGGGGGCCACCAAAAACATTCAGTACTTC. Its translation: CASSSGGATKNIQYF.

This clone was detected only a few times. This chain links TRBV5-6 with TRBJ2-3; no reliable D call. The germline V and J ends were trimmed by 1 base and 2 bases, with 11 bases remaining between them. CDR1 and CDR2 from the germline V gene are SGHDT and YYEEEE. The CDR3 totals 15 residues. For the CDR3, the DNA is TGTGCCAGCAGCTTGCGGTCCTGGGACACAGATACGCAGTATTTT. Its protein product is CASSLRSWDTDTQYF. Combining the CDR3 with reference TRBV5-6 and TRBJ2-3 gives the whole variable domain DAGVTQSPTHLIKTRGQQVTLRCSPKSGHDTVSWYQQALGQGPQFIFQYYEEEERQRGNFPDRFSGHQFPNYSSELNVNALLLGDSALYLCASSLRSWDTDTQYFGPGTRLTVL.

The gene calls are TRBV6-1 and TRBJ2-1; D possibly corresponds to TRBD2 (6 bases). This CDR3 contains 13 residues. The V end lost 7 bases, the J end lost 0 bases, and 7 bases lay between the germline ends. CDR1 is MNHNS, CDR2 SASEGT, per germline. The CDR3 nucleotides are TGTGCCAGCATGGGGGGCTCCTACAATGAGCAGTTCTTC. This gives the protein CASMGGSYNEQFF.

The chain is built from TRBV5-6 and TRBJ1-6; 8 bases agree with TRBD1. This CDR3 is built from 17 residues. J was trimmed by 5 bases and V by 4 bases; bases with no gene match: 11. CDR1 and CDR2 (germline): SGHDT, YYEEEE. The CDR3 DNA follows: TGTGCCAGCAGCCCGCCTACCGGACAGGGCCATAATTCACCCCTCCACTTT. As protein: CASSPPTGQGHNSPLHF.

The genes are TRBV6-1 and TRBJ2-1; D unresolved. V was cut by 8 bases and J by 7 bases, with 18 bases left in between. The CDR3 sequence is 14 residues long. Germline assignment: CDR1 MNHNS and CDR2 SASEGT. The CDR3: CASCKGTWSNEQFF. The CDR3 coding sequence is TGTGCCAGCTGCAAAGGAACTTGGTCTAATGAGCAGTTCTTC.

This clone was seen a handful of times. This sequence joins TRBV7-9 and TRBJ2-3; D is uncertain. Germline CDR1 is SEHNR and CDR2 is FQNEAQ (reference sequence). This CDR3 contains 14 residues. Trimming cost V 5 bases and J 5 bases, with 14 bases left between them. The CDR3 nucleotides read TGTGCCAGCAGCCCAGGCCTAGTCAGAGATACGCAGTATTTT. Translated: CASSPGLVRDTQYF.

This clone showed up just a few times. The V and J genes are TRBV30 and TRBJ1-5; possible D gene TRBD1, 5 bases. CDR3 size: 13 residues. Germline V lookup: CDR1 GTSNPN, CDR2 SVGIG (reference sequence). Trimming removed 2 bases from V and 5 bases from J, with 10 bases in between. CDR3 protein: CAWSKTGDQPQHF. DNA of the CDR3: TGTGCCTGGAGTAAAACAGGAGATCAGCCCCAGCATTTT.

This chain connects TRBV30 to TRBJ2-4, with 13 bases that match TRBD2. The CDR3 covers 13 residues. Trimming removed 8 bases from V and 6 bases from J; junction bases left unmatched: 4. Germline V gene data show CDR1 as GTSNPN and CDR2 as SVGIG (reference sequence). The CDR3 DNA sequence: TGTGCCACTAGCGGGGGGGCAGGAAACATTCAGTACTTC. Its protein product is CATSGGAGNIQYF.

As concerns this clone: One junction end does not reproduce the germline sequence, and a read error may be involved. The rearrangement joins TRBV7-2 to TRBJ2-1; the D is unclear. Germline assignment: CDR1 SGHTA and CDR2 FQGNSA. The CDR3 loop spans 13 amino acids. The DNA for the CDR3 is TGTGCCAGCAGCTTATACTCCCTCGCCCCTGTGATCTTC. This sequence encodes CASSLYSLAPVIF.

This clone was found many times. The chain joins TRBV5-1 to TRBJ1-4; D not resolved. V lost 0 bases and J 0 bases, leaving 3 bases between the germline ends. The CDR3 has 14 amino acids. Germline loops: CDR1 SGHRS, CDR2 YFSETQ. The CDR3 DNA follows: TGCGCCAGCAGCTTGGACACAACTAATGAAAAACTGTTTTTT. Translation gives CASSLDTTNEKLFF.

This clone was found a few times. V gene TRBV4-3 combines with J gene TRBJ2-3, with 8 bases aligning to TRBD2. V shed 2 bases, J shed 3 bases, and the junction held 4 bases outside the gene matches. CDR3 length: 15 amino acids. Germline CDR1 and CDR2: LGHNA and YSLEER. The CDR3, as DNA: TGCGCCAGCAGCCAACTTACTAGCGGTACAGATACGCAGTATTTT. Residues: CASSQLTSGTDTQYF.

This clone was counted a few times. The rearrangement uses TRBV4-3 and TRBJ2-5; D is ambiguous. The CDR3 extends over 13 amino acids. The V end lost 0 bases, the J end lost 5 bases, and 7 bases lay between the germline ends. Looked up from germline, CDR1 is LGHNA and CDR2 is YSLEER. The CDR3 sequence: CASSQDGWETQYF. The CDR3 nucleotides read TGCGCCAGCAGCCAAGACGGCTGGGAGACCCAGTACTTC.

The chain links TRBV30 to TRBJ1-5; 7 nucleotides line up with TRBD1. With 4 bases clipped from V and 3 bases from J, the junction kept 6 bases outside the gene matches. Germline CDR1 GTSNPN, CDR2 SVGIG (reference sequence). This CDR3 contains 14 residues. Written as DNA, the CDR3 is TGTGCCTGGACCGTACAGGGGATCAATCAGCCCCAGCATTTT. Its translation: CAWTVQGINQPQHF.